These 3 T cell receptor beta chains came from one sample sequenced in a study of radiotherapy plus CTLA-4 blockade in lung cancer. Repertoires were generated with immunoSEQ multiplex PCR, while TCRdb's copy carries only in-frame clones and drops some. The data show roughly 57,000 clones, approximately 84% seen once. Sequences were derived from peripheral blood, sampled from a patient treated with radiotherapy plus ipilimumab. All receptors come from a human donor with non-small cell lung cancer whose response to radiotherapy plus ipilimumab could not be evaluated.

This clone was counted between two and nine times. Since the CDR3 does not end with the conserved phenylalanine or tryptophan, this likely comes from a read error. The DNA is omitted, as the CDR3 cannot be located on it reliably, and the CDR3 follows TCRdb's listing. The chain is built from TRBV25-1 and TRBJ2-7; the table's D call TRBD1 went unverified against the DNA. Germline V gene sequence: CDR1 MGHDK, CDR2 SYGVNS. The CDR3 region is 10 residues in length, termini included. CDR3 protein: CASRQGKGGD.

CDR3 sequence (DNA): TGTGCCAGCAGCTTAGATCGCGGTTCCTACGAGCAGTACTTC. This translates into CASSLDRGSYEQYF. This chain uses TRBV11-2 with TRBJ2-7; D gene uncertain. In germline, CDR1 is SGHAT, CDR2 FQNNGV. The CDR3 runs 14 residues. The germline V and J ends were trimmed by 0 bases and 1 base, with 7 bases remaining between them.

This clone was seen more than once but under ten times. The genes are TRBV4-3 and TRBJ1-3; the match to TRBD1 covers 10 bases. This CDR3 has 16 amino acids. V was pared by 5 bases and J by 7 bases, with 11 bases of the junction left unmatched. Germline values: CDR1 LGHNA, CDR2 YSLEER. The CDR3, as DNA: TGCGCCAGCAGCTTCGCCCGGGACAGGGGCTTGAACACCATATATTTT. Translating it yields CASSFARDRGLNTIYF.